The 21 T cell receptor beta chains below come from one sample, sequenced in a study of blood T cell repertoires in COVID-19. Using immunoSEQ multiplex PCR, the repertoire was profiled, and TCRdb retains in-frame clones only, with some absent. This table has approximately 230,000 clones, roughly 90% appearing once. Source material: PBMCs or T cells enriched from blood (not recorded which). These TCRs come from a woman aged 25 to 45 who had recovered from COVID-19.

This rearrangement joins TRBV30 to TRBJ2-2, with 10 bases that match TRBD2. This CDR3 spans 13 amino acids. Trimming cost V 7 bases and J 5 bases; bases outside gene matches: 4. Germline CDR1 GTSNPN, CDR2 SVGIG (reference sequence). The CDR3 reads CALSSGSTGELFF. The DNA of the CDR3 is TGTGCCTTGTCTAGCGGGAGTACCGGGGAGCTGTTTTTT.

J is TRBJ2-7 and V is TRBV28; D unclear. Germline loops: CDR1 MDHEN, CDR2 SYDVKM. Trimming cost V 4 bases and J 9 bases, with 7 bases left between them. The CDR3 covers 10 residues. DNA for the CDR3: TGTGCCAGCAGTTCGCGAAGGCAGTACTTC. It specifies CASSSRRQYF.

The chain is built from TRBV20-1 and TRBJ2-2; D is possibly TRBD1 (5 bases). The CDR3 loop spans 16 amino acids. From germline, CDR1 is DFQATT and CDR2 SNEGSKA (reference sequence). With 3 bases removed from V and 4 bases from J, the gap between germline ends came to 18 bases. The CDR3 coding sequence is TGCAGTGCTAGTCCGACCTACAGGAAAATCACCGGGGAGCTGTTTTTT. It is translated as CSASPTYRKITGELFF.

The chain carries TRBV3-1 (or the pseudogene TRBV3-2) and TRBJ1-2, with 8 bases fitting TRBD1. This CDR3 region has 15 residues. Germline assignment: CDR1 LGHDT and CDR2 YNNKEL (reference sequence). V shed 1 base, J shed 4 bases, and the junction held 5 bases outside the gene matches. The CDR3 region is CASSQGPRGPYGYTF. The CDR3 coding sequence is TGTGCCAGCAGCCAAGGTCCCAGGGGGCCCTATGGCTACACCTTC.

Here the CDR3 reads CASSLQGWGANVLTF. The CDR3 DNA reads TGTGCCAGCAGCTTGCAGGGTTGGGGGGCCAACGTCCTGACTTTC. The chain couples TRBV7-2 to TRBJ2-6; D might be TRBD1 (5 bases). Per the germline V gene, CDR1 is SGHTA and CDR2 is FQGNSA. The CDR3 has 15 amino acids. V lost 3 bases and J 4 bases, leaving 10 bases between the germline ends.

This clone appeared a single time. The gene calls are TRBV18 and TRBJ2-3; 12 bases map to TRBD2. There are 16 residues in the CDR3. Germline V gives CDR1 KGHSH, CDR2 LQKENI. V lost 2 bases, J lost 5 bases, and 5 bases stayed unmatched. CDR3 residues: CASSPSGTSGLDTQYF. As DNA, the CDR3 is TGTGCCAGCTCACCATCCGGGACTAGCGGGCTAGATACGCAGTATTTT.

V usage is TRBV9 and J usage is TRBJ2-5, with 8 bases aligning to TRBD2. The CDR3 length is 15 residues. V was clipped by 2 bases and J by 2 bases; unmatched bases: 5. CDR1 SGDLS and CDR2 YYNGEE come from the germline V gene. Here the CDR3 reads CASSVWSGRQETQYF. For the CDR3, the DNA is TGTGCCAGCAGCGTTTGGAGCGGGAGACAAGAGACCCAGTACTTC.

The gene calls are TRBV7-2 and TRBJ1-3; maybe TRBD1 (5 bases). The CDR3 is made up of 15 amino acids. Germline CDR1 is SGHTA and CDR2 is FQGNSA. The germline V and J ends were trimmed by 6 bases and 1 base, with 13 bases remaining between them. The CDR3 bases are TGTGCCAGCAGTTATGGGGCAGGGTCTGGAAACACCATATATTTT. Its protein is CASSYGAGSGNTIYF.

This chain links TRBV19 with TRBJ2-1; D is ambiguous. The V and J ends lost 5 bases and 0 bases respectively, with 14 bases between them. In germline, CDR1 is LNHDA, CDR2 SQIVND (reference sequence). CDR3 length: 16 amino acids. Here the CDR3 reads CASSLQRPSSYNEQFF. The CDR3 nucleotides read TGTGCCAGTAGTCTCCAGCGCCCGAGCTCCTACAATGAGCAGTTCTTC. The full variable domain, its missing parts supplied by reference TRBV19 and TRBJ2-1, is DGGITQSPKYLFRKEGQNVTLSCEQNLNHDAMYWYRQDPGQGLRLIYYSQIVNDFQKGDIAEGYSVSREKKESFPLTVTSAQKNPTAFYLCASSLQRPSSYNEQFFGPGTRLTVL.

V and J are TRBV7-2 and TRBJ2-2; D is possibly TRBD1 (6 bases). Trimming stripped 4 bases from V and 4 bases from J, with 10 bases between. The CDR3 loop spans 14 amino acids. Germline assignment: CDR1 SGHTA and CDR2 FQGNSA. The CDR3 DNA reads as TGTGCCAGCAGCTCGCAGGGGCGCACCGGGGAGCTGTTTTTT. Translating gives CASSSQGRTGELFF.

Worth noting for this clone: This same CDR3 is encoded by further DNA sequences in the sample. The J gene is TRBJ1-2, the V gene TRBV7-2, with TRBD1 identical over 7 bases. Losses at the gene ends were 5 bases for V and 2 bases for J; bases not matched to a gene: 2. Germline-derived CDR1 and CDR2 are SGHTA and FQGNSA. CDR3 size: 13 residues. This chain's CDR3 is CASSPDRNYGYTF. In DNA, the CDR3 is TGTGCCAGCAGCCCGGACAGGAACTATGGCTACACCTTC.

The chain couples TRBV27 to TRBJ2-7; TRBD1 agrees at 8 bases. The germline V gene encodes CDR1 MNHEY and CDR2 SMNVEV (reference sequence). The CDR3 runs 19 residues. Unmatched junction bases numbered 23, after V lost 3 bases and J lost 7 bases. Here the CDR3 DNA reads TGTGCCAGCAGTTTTCGGACAGGGAAAGGACTTTGGAAGGTGGGGGAGCAGTACTTC. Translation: CASSFRTGKGLWKVGEQYF.

The CDR3 sequence: CASSLDYVSTDTQYF. For the CDR3, the DNA is TGTGCCAGCAGCTTAGACTACGTCAGCACAGATACGCAGTATTTT. This chain joins TRBV7-9 and TRBJ2-3; D unresolved. Germline CDR1 and CDR2: SEHNR and FQNEAQ (reference sequence). V lost 1 base and J 0 bases, leaving 8 bases between the germline ends. The CDR3 length is 15 residues.

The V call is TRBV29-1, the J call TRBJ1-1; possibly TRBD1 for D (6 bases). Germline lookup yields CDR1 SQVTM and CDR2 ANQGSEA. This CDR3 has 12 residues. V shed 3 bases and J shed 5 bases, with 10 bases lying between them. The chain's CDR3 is CSVEGAGTEAFF. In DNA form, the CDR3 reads TGCAGCGTTGAGGGGGCTGGTACTGAAGCTTTCTTT.

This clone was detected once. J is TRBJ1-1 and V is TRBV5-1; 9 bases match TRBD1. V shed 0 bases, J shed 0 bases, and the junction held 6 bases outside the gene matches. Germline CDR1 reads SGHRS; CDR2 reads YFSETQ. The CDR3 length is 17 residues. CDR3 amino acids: CASSLALGTGMNTEAFF. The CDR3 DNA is TGCGCCAGCAGCTTGGCCTTAGGGACAGGGATGAACACTGAAGCTTTCTTT.

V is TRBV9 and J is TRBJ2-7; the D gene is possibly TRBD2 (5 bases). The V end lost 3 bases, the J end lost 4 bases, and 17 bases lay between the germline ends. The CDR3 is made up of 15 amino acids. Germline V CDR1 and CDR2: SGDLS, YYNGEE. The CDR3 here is CASSERAESPYEQYF. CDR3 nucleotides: TGTGCCAGCAGCGAGCGAGCGGAATCCCCGTACGAGCAGTACTTC.

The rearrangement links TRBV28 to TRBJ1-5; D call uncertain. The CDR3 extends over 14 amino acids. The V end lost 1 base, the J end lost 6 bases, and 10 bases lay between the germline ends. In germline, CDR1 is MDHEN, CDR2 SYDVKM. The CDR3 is CASSLLAGGQPQHF. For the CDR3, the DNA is TGTGCCAGCAGTTTATTGGCGGGTGGTCAGCCCCAGCATTTT.

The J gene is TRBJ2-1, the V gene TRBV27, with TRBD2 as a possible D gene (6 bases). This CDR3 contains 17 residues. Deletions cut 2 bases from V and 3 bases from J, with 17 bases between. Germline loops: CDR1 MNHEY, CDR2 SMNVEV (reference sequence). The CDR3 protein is CASSLGASGHNYNEQFF. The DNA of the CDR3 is TGTGCCAGCAGTTTAGGCGCGAGCGGGCACAACTACAATGAGCAGTTCTTC.

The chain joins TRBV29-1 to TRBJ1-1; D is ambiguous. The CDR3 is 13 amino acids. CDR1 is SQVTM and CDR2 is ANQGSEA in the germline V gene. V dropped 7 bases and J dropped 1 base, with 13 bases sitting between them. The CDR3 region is CSAGPRGNTEAFF. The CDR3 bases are TGCAGCGCCGGACCACGGGGGAACACTGAAGCTTTCTTT.

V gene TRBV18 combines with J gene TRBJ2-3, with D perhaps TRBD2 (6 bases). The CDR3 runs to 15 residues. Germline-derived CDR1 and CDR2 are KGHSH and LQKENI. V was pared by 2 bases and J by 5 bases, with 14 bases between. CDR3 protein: CASSPKKAAGDTQYF. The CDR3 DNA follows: TGTGCCAGCTCACCAAAGAAGGCAGCGGGAGATACGCAGTATTTT.

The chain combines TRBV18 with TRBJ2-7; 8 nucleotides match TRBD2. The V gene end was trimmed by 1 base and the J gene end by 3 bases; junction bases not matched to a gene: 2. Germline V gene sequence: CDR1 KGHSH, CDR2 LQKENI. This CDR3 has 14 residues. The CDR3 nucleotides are TGTGCCAGCTCACCACGCGGGGGGCTCTACGAGCAGTACTTC. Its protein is CASSPRGGLYEQYF.